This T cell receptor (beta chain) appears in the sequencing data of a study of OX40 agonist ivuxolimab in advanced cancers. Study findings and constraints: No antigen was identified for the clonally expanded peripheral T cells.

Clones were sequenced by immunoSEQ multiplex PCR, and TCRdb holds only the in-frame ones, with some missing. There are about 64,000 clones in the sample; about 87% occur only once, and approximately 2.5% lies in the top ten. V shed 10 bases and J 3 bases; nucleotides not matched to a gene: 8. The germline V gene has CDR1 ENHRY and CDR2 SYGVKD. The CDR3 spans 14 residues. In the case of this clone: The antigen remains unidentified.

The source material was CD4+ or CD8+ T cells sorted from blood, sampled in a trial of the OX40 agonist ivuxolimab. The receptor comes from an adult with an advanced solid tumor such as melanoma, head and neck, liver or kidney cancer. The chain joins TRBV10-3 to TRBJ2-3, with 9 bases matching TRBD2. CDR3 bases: TGTGCCACGGAACCGCGGGAGGGAACAGATACGCAGTATTTT. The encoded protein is CATEPREGTDTQYF.